The rows below give T cell receptor beta chains drawn from one sample of a study of T cell responses to AZD1222 COVID-19 vaccine. TCRdb's copy holds only in-frame clones and misses some; the assay was immunoSEQ multiplex PCR. The sample records around 100,000 clones, about 82% being singletons. Specimen: peripheral blood, collected on day 0 of AZD1222 vaccination. These receptors were obtained from an adult in good health. Both conserved end residues are part of each CDR3. D genes are given only for firm matches. Only part of the rows carry a size: once, few, many, or a class if the clone is expanded.

CDR3 length | clone size | J gene | D gene | V gene | CDR3 protein | CDR3 DNA
16 | NA | TRBJ2-3 | NA | TRBV4-1 | CASSQDGNRATDTQYF | TGCGCCAGCAGCCAAGATGGAAACAGGGCCACAGATACGCAGTATTTT
18 | few | TRBJ2-3 | TRBD2 | TRBV27 | CASSPTGLAGGYTDTQYF | TGTGCCAGCAGTCCCACGGGACTAGCGGGAGGGTACACAGATACGCAGTATTTT
14 | NA | TRBJ1-6 | NA | TRBV14 | CASSRDRVYSPLHF | TGTGCCAGCAGCCGAGACAGAGTTTATTCACCCCTCCACTTT
14 | NA | TRBJ1-6 | TRBD1 | TRBV19 | CASSIGQGDSPLHF | TGTGCCAGTAGTATTGGACAGGGTGATTCACCCCTCCACTTT
16 | once | TRBJ2-3 | NA | TRBV4-3 | CASSQDPDSRTDTQYF | TGCGCCAGCAGCCAAGACCCGGACTCCCGCACAGATACGCAGTATTTT
14 | NA | TRBJ2-7 | NA | TRBV20-1 | CSASDPLRPYEQYF | TGCAGTGCCAGTGACCCACTCAGACCCTACGAGCAGTACTTC
14 | NA | TRBJ2-3 | NA | TRBV19 | CASSKRKITDTQYF | TGTGCCAGTAGTAAGCGGAAGATCACAGATACGCAGTATTTT
14 | NA | TRBJ1-3 | NA | TRBV5-1 | CASSGSISGNTIYF | TGCGCCAGCAGTGGCAGCATCTCTGGAAACACCATATATTTT
15 | NA | TRBJ2-2 | NA | TRBV28 | CASRPGLTNTGELFF | TGTGCCAGCAGGCCGGGACTCACGAACACCGGGGAGCTGTTTTTT
15 | NA | TRBJ1-3 | NA | TRBV7-9 | CASSLGGDSGNTIYF | TGTGCCAGCAGCTTAGGAGGGGACTCTGGAAACACCATATATTTT
14 | once | TRBJ1-1 | NA | TRBV29-1 | CSARGRMTNTEAFF | TGCAGCGCCCGAGGGCGGATGACGAACACTGAAGCTTTCTTT
14 | NA | TRBJ2-1 | NA | TRBV29-1 | CSVDQRWPSNEQFF | TGCAGCGTTGATCAGCGGTGGCCATCCAATGAGCAGTTCTTC
13 | once | TRBJ1-2 | TRBD1 | TRBV28 | CASSPPGTGAYTF | TGTGCCAGCAGTCCACCCGGGACAGGGGCCTACACCTTC
16 | NA | TRBJ2-7 | TRBD2 | TRBV6-2/TRBV6-3 | CASSYSSLAGGYEQYF | TGTGCCAGCAGTTACTCGTCACTAGCGGGGGGCTACGAGCAGTACTTC
16 | NA | TRBJ1-5 | NA | TRBV28 | CASSWSIGDSNQPQHF | TGTGCCAGCAGTTGGAGTATAGGTGATAGCAATCAGCCCCAGCATTTT
13 | NA | TRBJ1-2 | TRBD1 | TRBV6-5 | CASSQDRVHGYTF | TGTGCCAGCAGTCAGGACAGGGTCCATGGCTACACCTTC
15 | NA | TRBJ2-7 | TRBD1 | TRBV28 | CASDDPGQVTYEQYF | TGTGCCAGTGACGATCCGGGACAGGTAACCTACGAGCAGTACTTC